Included here is one TCR beta chain sequence, with context. This clonotype was observed a handful of times. Its antigen specificity is not known. No base quality values were provided; no much bigger clone lies one nucleotide off. This sample was included in a study of T-cell reconstitution after alpha-beta-depleted transplantation in children (dated by TCRdb to between 2015 and 2016). About the full investigation: Using TCR repertoire profiling, the study quantitatively followed how T-cell immune reconstitution unfolded in children after TCRalphabeta/CD19-depleted allogeneic hematopoietic cell transplantation.

Library method: PCR. For sequencing, an Illumina HiSeq 2500 was employed. TCR library preparation used molecular barcoding, with unique molecular identifiers applied to normalize quantification of the TCRbeta repertoire. Through fastp at Q25 and MiXCR, TCRdb rebuilt clones from the public reads, retaining in-frame beta chains. Under each unique CDR3 protein, matching rows form one entry showing the most common genes and DNA. The sample table shows a few hundred thousand distinct CDR3 sequences, and about 8.8% are seen once. The leading ten clones occupy 5% to 5.5% of the sample. Trimming takes 0 bases from V and 3 bases from J, and the germline ends sit 9 bases apart. CDR1 SGHTA and CDR2 FQGNSA were looked up in the germline V gene. Inclusive of the bounding cysteine and phenylalanine, the CDR3 is 15 residues long. Here the CDR3 DNA is all that survives: 45 bases in frame from base 1.

The V gene is TRBV7-2 and the J gene is TRBJ2-1, with the D segment identity uncertain. Sequences were derived from PBMCs from the stem cell graft donor, sampled from the stem cell graft. This TCR came from a human donor who donated a stem cell graft to a child with SCID. The DNA is as follows: TGTGCCAGCAGCTTAGCGTTTGGCAGCTACAATGAGCAGTTCTTC. It encodes CASSLAFGSYNEQFF.